A selection of T cell receptor beta chains follows, all from one sample in a study of cytomegalovirus exposure and HLA in healthy donors. Only in-frame clones appear in the TCRdb table, and some are missing; sequencing was by immunoSEQ multiplex PCR. This sample has 130,000 to 150,000 clones, with 78% found just once. Sequenced sample: PBMCs. These TCRs come from a middle-aged man in good health and CMV-seropositive. The CDR3 runs from the conserved cysteine through the conserved F or W. The order of the fields is CDR3 protein, CDR3 DNA, J gene, clone size, V gene, D gene. The D gene is left open where the match is weak. Part of the rows lack a size; the others show once, few, many or a class for expanded clones.

CDR3 protein: CASSQDAGGRARSTDTQYF; CDR3 DNA: TGCGCCAGCAGCCAAGACGCGGGCGGGCGAGCGCGGAGCACAGATACGCAGTATTTT; J gene: TRBJ2-3; clone size: NA; V gene: TRBV4-3; D gene: NA
CDR3 protein: CASRTGGVGNQPQHF; CDR3 DNA: TGTGCCAGCAGGACTGGAGGGGTAGGCAATCAGCCCCAGCATTTT; J gene: TRBJ1-5; clone size: NA; V gene: TRBV27; D gene: NA
CDR3 protein: CASRNDYEQYF; CDR3 DNA: TGTGCCAGCAGAAATGACTACGAGCAGTACTTC; J gene: TRBJ2-7; clone size: NA; V gene: TRBV7-8; D gene: NA
CDR3 protein: CASSTQGPEQYF; CDR3 DNA: TGTGCCAGCAGTACACAGGGCCCCGAGCAGTACTTC; J gene: TRBJ2-7; clone size: few; V gene: TRBV6-5; D gene: NA
CDR3 protein: CASSANPRSGTEAFF; CDR3 DNA: TGTGCCAGCAGTGCAAACCCCAGAAGTGGCACTGAAGCTTTCTTT; J gene: TRBJ1-1; clone size: NA; V gene: TRBV2; D gene: NA
CDR3 protein: CSASWLEQYF; CDR3 DNA: TGCAGTGCTAGTTGGCTCGAGCAGTACTTC; J gene: TRBJ2-7; clone size: NA; V gene: TRBV20-1; D gene: NA
CDR3 protein: CASSRSRQGDEQYF; CDR3 DNA: TGTGCCAGCTCACGAAGTAGACAGGGGGACGAGCAGTACTTC; J gene: TRBJ2-7; clone size: few; V gene: TRBV18; D gene: TRBD1
CDR3 protein: CASSAAQGGTQYF; CDR3 DNA: TGCGCCAGCAGCGCAGCCCAGGGTGGTACGCAGTATTTT; J gene: TRBJ2-3; clone size: NA; V gene: TRBV5-1; D gene: NA
CDR3 protein: CASGSGGYNEQFF; CDR3 DNA: TGTGCCAGCGGGAGCGGGGGATACAATGAGCAGTTCTTC; J gene: TRBJ2-1; clone size: NA; V gene: TRBV28; D gene: TRBD2
CDR3 protein: CASSLMGQGGDTQYF; CDR3 DNA: TGTGCCAGCAGCTTGATGGGACAGGGGGGAGATACGCAGTATTTT; J gene: TRBJ2-3; clone size: NA; V gene: TRBV5-4; D gene: TRBD1
CDR3 protein: CASSRGVVGELFF; CDR3 DNA: TGTGCCAGTAGTCGGGGGGTGGTCGGGGAGCTGTTTTTT; J gene: TRBJ2-2; clone size: NA; V gene: TRBV19; D gene: TRBD2
CDR3 protein: CASSLTSGRVEQYF; CDR3 DNA: TGTGCCAGCAGCTTGACTAGCGGGAGGGTGGAGCAGTACTTC; J gene: TRBJ2-7; clone size: NA; V gene: TRBV7-2; D gene: TRBD2
CDR3 protein: CASSLTGDTQYF; CDR3 DNA: TGTGCCAGCAGCTTAACGGGTGATACGCAGTATTTT; J gene: TRBJ2-3; clone size: NA; V gene: TRBV7-9; D gene: NA
CDR3 protein: CASSPRIAAGVTGELFF; CDR3 DNA: TGTGCCAGCAGCCCTCGGATCGCAGCGGGAGTAACCGGGGAGCTGTTTTTT; J gene: TRBJ2-2; clone size: NA; V gene: TRBV7-7; D gene: TRBD2
CDR3 protein: CASSPRLGGAGGPGEQFF; CDR3 DNA: TGCGCCAGCAGCCCCCGGTTGGGAGGAGCGGGAGGGCCCGGTGAGCAGTTCTTC; J gene: TRBJ2-1; clone size: NA; V gene: TRBV5-1; D gene: TRBD2
CDR3 protein: CASGRTNTGELFF; CDR3 DNA: TGCGCCAGCGGCAGGACGAACACCGGGGAGCTGTTTTTT; J gene: TRBJ2-2; clone size: NA; V gene: TRBV5-1; D gene: NA
CDR3 protein: CASSFSVATEAFF; CDR3 DNA: TGTGCCAGCAGCTTTTCAGTAGCGACTGAAGCTTTCTTT; J gene: TRBJ1-1; clone size: NA; V gene: TRBV7-2; D gene: NA
CDR3 protein: CASSDSNGRGDEQFF; CDR3 DNA: TGTGCCAGCAGTGACTCGAACGGGAGAGGGGATGAGCAGTTCTTC; J gene: TRBJ2-1; clone size: NA; V gene: TRBV6-4; D gene: NA
CDR3 protein: CASRGLPLYGYTF; CDR3 DNA: TGTGCCAGCCGCGGACTTCCTCTCTATGGCTACACCTTC; J gene: TRBJ1-2; clone size: once; V gene: TRBV9; D gene: NA
CDR3 protein: CALGGLQNEKLFF; CDR3 DNA: TGTGCCCTCGGGGGTCTTCAAAATGAAAAACTGTTTTTT; J gene: TRBJ1-4; clone size: NA; V gene: TRBV6-1; D gene: NA
CDR3 protein: CASSSGTSSNQPQHF; CDR3 DNA: TGTGCCAGCAGTAGTGGGACATCCAGCAATCAGCCCCAGCATTTT; J gene: TRBJ1-5; clone size: NA; V gene: TRBV25-1; D gene: NA
CDR3 protein: CASSQRAGGGDTQYF; CDR3 DNA: TGTGCCAGCAGCCAACGGGCGGGAGGTGGAGATACGCAGTATTTT; J gene: TRBJ2-3; clone size: NA; V gene: TRBV14; D gene: TRBD2
CDR3 protein: CASGDRMATGELFF; CDR3 DNA: TGTGCCAGTGGAGACAGGATGGCCACCGGGGAGCTGTTTTTT; J gene: TRBJ2-2; clone size: NA; V gene: TRBV9; D gene: NA
CDR3 protein: CSVKREAGANVLTF; CDR3 DNA: TGCAGCGTCAAGCGGGAAGCTGGGGCCAACGTCCTGACTTTC; J gene: TRBJ2-6; clone size: few; V gene: TRBV29-1; D gene: TRBD2
CDR3 protein: CASSFTAGANVLTF; CDR3 DNA: TGTGCCAGCAGCTTTACTGCTGGGGCCAACGTCCTGACTTTC; J gene: TRBJ2-6; clone size: once; V gene: TRBV11-2; D gene: NA
CDR3 protein: CASSKDRGEQYF; CDR3 DNA: TGTGCCAGCAGCAAGGACAGGGGCGAGCAGTACTTC; J gene: TRBJ2-7; clone size: NA; V gene: TRBV11-1; D gene: TRBD1
CDR3 protein: CASSQDSAGADTQYF; CDR3 DNA: TGTGCCAGCAGCCAAGATTCAGCGGGAGCAGATACGCAGTATTTT; J gene: TRBJ2-3; clone size: NA; V gene: TRBV4-2; D gene: TRBD2
CDR3 protein: CASRVTGYTYEQYF; CDR3 DNA: TGTGCCAGCAGGGTAACGGGGTATACCTACGAGCAGTACTTC; J gene: TRBJ2-7; clone size: NA; V gene: TRBV27; D gene: NA